This TCR beta chain was sequenced in a study of molecular identifiers for immune sequencing clone quantification. This CDR3 is 13 amino acids long. Per the germline V gene, CDR1 is SGHTA and CDR2 is FQGNSA. The V gene lost 4 bases and the J gene lost 6 bases, with 12 bases spanning the gap. Listed TCR primers, together with previously described methods, were used for the bulk TCR libraries. TCRdb ran MiXCR on the PCR reads and lists one entry per CDR3 protein. Seen here are 50,000 or so distinct CDR3 sequences, approximately 25% observed once, and the top ten hold under 2%. Sequencing was carried out using naive CD8+ T cells from blood, with Jurkat cell RNA spiked in. The subset: FACS-sorted CD8+CD4-CCR7+CD45RA+ naive T cells. The origin of this receptor is a human donor in good health. Some libraries in this study had Jurkat cell RNA spiked in. J is TRBJ1-1 and V is TRBV7-2; D not resolved. The CDR3 DNA sequence: TGTGCCAGCAGCTCGGGCCCAAGCCCTGAAGCTTTCTTT. Its translation: CASSSGPSPEAFF. The whole variable domain, remainder taken from reference TRBV7-2 and TRBJ1-1, is GAGVSQSPSNKVTEKGKDVELRCDPISGHTALYWYRQSLGQGLEFLIYFQGNSAPDKSGLPSDRFSAERTGGSVSTLTIQRTQQEDSAVYLCASSSGPSPEAFFGQGTRLTVV.